The 18 T cell receptor beta chains presented below share a single source sample, sequenced in a study of CD8+ T cells in alopecia areata. As to treatment: oral pan-JAK inhibitor, 5-10 mg twice daily. The authors extracted RNA and reverse transcribed it into cDNA as the sequencing template. Some clones are missing from TCRdb's copy, which holds only in-frame ones; the method was immunoSEQ multiplex PCR. The data show about 200,000 clones, less than 65% seen once. Sequenced here: CD4+ T cells sorted from blood, sampled at week 24, from a patient treated with tofacitinib. The receptors originated from a human donor with alopecia areata.

The rearrangement joins TRBV30 to TRBJ1-5; perhaps TRBD1 as D (6 bases). V gave up 3 bases and J gave up 10 bases, with 19 bases separating them. The CDR3 length is 14 residues. CDR1 and CDR2 (germline): GTSNPN, SVGIG (reference sequence). In DNA form, the CDR3 reads TGTGCCTGGAGCGGACAGACCGGGGGGGAACCCCAGCATTTT. Amino acids: CAWSGQTGGEPQHF.

In its sample, this clone was seen a few times. Other DNA sequences in this sample translate to the same CDR3. J is TRBJ1-1 and V is TRBV29-1; D remains unclear. The germline gives CDR1 SQVTM, CDR2 ANQGSEA. The CDR3 contains 10 residues. V was trimmed by 7 bases and J by 0 bases, leaving 3 bases between them. CDR3 in amino acids: CSAVNTEAFF. DNA for the CDR3: TGCAGCGCCGTGAACACTGAAGCTTTCTTT.

There are a few counts of this clone. The rearrangement uses TRBV7-3 and TRBJ2-5; 12 nucleotides agree with TRBD2. The trim removed 4 bases at V and 5 bases at J, leaving 2 bases unmatched. This CDR3 region has 14 residues. Germline V gene lookup returns CDR1 SGHTA and CDR2 FQGTGA. Written as DNA, the CDR3 is TGTGCCAGCAGCTCCGGACTAGCGGGGGAGACCCAGTACTTC. Translated: CASSSGLAGETQYF.

The chain recombines TRBV30 with TRBJ1-1; 9 nucleotides match TRBD1. J was trimmed by 2 bases and V by 4 bases; bases with no gene match: 2. The CDR3 loop spans 13 amino acids. Germline lookup yields CDR1 GTSNPN and CDR2 SVGIG (reference sequence). In nucleotides, the CDR3 is TGTGCCTGGACGGGACAGGGAAACACTGAAGCTTTCTTT. Protein product: CAWTGQGNTEAFF.

Concerning this clone: In the same sample, other DNA sequences code for this CDR3. The V and J genes are TRBV20-1 and TRBJ1-2, with D uncertain. Trimming stripped 3 bases from V and 1 base from J, with 3 bases between. Germline V lookup: CDR1 DFQATT, CDR2 SNEGSKA (reference sequence). The CDR3 covers 11 residues. The CDR3 loop reads CSASDNYGYTF. The CDR3 DNA is TGCAGTGCTAGTGATAACTATGGCTACACCTTC.

The V gene is TRBV4-3, the J gene TRBJ2-7; 7 bases agree with TRBD1. Per germline, CDR1 LGHNA and CDR2 YSLEER. J was trimmed by 5 bases and V by 0 bases; bases with no gene match: 10. The CDR3 length is 16 residues. CDR3 region: CASSQEVQGGNNEQYF. The CDR3 DNA is TGCGCCAGCAGCCAAGAGGTCCAAGGGGGCAATAACGAGCAGTACTTC.

The chain couples TRBV18 to TRBJ1-1; D ambiguous. The CDR3 runs to 13 residues. Germline lookup yields CDR1 KGHSH and CDR2 LQKENI. With 9 bases removed from V and 3 bases from J, the gap between germline ends came to 14 bases. Written as DNA, the CDR3 is TGTGCCAGTACCGGACGTATGGACACTGAAGCTTTCTTT. It specifies CASTGRMDTEAFF.

The genes are TRBV7-2 and TRBJ2-7, with D maybe TRBD2 (6 bases). In germline, CDR1 is SGHTA, CDR2 FQGNSA. CDR3 length: 14 amino acids. Trimming shortened V by 6 bases and J by 5 bases, and 17 bases separated the two germline ends. In DNA, the CDR3 is TGTGCCAGCAGGGACACGGGAGTCGGGAACGAGCAGTACTTC. Protein sequence: CASRDTGVGNEQYF.

The rearrangement joins TRBV29-1 to TRBJ2-7; D ambiguous. V gave up 2 bases and J gave up 2 bases, with 4 bases separating them. The germline CDR1 and CDR2 sequences are SQVTM and ANQGSEA. This CDR3 has 11 amino acids. The CDR3, as DNA: TGCAGCGTTGAAAAGGCCTACGAGCAGTACTTC. Its translation is CSVEKAYEQYF.

CDR3 in DNA: TGCAGCGTTACCGGGACCTCGGTGACCAAAAACATTCAGTACTTC. It yields the protein CSVTGTSVTKNIQYF. This rearrangement joins TRBV29-1 to TRBJ2-4; perhaps D is TRBD1 or TRBD2 (5 bases each). The V gene lost 5 bases and the J gene lost 2 bases, with 16 bases spanning the gap. The CDR3 sequence is 15 residues long. Germline-derived CDR1 and CDR2 are SQVTM and ANQGSEA.

V and J are TRBV5-6 and TRBJ2-1; D gene uncertain. Germline V CDR1 and CDR2: SGHDT, YYEEEE. The CDR3 is 14 amino acids. V was pared by 2 bases and J by 5 bases, with 11 bases between. The CDR3 loop is CASSLPVTNNEQFF. DNA for the CDR3: TGTGCCAGCAGCTTACCAGTTACGAACAATGAGCAGTTCTTC.

J is TRBJ1-2 and V is TRBV30; D remains unclear. The CDR3 spans 12 residues. V shed 4 bases and J shed 4 bases, with 10 bases lying between them. Germline loops: CDR1 GTSNPN, CDR2 SVGIG (reference sequence). DNA for the CDR3: TGTGCCTGGAATGAGGGCGTCTATGGCTACACCTTC. Translation: CAWNEGVYGYTF.

V usage is TRBV18 and J usage is TRBJ1-2; D gene uncertain. Germline V gene sequence: CDR1 KGHSH, CDR2 LQKENI. The CDR3 length is 13 residues. Trimming shortened V by 3 bases and J by 7 bases, and 12 bases separated the two germline ends. The CDR3: CASSPSGAAGYTF. The CDR3 DNA follows: TGTGCCAGCTCACCTTCGGGAGCGGCTGGCTACACCTTC.

This clone was observed a few times. This chain joins TRBV19 and TRBJ1-5; D gene ambiguous. V dropped 3 bases and J dropped 10 bases, with 13 bases sitting between them. This CDR3 is 13 amino acids long. CDR1 LNHDA and CDR2 SQIVND come from the germline V gene (reference sequence). CDR3 protein: CASSITSLTPQHF. The CDR3 DNA follows: TGTGCCAGTAGTATCACGTCCCTGACACCCCAGCATTTT.

The chain links TRBV27 to TRBJ1-1, with 9 bases identical to TRBD1. CDR1 MNHEY and CDR2 SMNVEV come from the germline V gene (reference sequence). This CDR3 region has 16 residues. The junction had 7 bases not matched to a gene; V was cut back by 4 bases and J by 1 base. CDR3 nucleotides: TGTGCCAGCAGTTCCCGGACAGGGGAGGCGAACACTGAAGCTTTCTTT. Protein: CASSSRTGEANTEAFF.

About this clone: The same CDR3 arises from other DNA sequences in this sample as well. V usage is TRBV30 and J usage is TRBJ1-1, with TRBD1 matching over 7 bases. The CDR3 is 13 residues long. The J segment lost 5 bases and the V segment lost 1 base, leaving 4 bases of the junction unmatched. Germline V lookup: CDR1 GTSNPN, CDR2 SVGIG (reference sequence). The CDR3 DNA follows: TGTGCCTGGAGTGGACAGGGACGAACTGAAGCTTTCTTT. Translated, it gives CAWSGQGRTEAFF.

The count of this clone is one. The chain combines TRBV29-1 with TRBJ1-1, with TRBD1 matching over 8 bases. Per the germline V gene, CDR1 is SQVTM and CDR2 is ANQGSEA. Losses at the gene ends were 5 bases for V and 0 bases for J; bases not matched to a gene: 5. The CDR3 is 14 amino acids. The CDR3: CSVRRTGMNTEAFF. The CDR3 DNA follows: TGCAGCGTTCGGCGGACAGGGATGAACACTGAAGCTTTCTTT. The whole variable domain, filled in from reference TRBV29-1 and TRBJ1-1, reads SAVISQKPSRDICQRGTSLTIQCQVDSQVTMMFWYRQQPGQSLTLIATANQGSEATYESGFVIDKFPISRPNLTFSTLTVSNMSPEDSSIYLCSVRRTGMNTEAFFGQGTRLTVV.

The rearrangement links TRBV15 to TRBJ2-1, with 9 bases fitting TRBD1. V trimming: 1 base; J trimming: 8 bases; junction bases outside the gene matches: 6. Germline V CDR1 and CDR2: LNHNV, YYDKDF (reference sequence). The CDR3 runs to 15 residues. The CDR3 region is CATSRGRTGVHEQFF. The DNA for the CDR3 is TGTGCCACCAGCAGAGGAAGGACAGGGGTCCATGAGCAGTTCTTC.